The subject of this entry is one TCR beta chain. The antigen remains undetermined. This sample stems from a study of cytomegalovirus exposure and HLA in healthy donors. The V end was cut by 8 bases, the J end by 6 bases, with 14 bases between. This CDR3 region has 11 residues. CDR1 is SQVTM and CDR2 is ANQGSEA in the germline V gene. Study-level findings and limits: TCR beta chains numbering some 160 were designated cytomegalovirus-associated. Reports credit the classifier with highly specific, highly sensitive diagnosis of cytomegalovirus status.

Sequencing was performed with immunoSEQ multiplex PCR; in TCRdb, only in-frame clones are kept and a portion is missing. The profile shows 200,000 or so clones, approximately 80% of them singletons. The origin of this receptor is a woman aged 30 to 39 in good health and CMV-seropositive. The chain recombines TRBV29-1 with TRBJ2-7; D gene ambiguous. Sequencing input: PBMCs. The CDR3 nucleotides are TGCAGCTCGCGAGATGGCGGCGAGCAGTACTTC. Its protein product is CSSRDGGEQYF.